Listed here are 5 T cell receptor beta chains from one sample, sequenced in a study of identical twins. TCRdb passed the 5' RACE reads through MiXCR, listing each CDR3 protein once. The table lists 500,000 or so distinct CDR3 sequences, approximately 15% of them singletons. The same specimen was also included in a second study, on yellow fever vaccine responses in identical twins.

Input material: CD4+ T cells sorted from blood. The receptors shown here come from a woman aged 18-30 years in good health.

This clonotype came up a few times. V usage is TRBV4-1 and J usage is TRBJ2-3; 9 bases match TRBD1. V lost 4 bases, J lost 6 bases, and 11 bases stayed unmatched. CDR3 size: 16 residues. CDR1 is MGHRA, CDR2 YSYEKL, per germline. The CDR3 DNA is TGCGCCAGCAGCCTAAGGAGTACAGGGGGCGGGGATACGCAGTATTTT. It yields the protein CASSLRSTGGGDTQYF.

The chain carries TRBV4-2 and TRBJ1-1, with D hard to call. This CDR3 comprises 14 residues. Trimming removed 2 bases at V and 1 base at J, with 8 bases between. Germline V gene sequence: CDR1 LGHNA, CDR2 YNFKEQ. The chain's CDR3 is CASSQSRPNTEAFF. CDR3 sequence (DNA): TGTGCCAGCAGCCAATCCAGACCGAACACTGAAGCTTTCTTT.

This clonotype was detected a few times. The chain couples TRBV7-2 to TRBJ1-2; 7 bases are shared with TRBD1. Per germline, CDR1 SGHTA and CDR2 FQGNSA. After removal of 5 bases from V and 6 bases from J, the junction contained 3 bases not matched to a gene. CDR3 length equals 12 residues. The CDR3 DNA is TGTGCCAGCAGCCAGACAGGGAATGGCTACACCTTC. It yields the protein CASSQTGNGYTF.

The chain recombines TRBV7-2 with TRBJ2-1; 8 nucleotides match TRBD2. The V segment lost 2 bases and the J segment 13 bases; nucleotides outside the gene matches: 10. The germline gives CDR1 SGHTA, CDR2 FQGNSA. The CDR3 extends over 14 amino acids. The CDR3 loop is CASSLTGLAGAQFF. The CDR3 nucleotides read TGTGCCAGCAGCTTAACAGGGCTAGCGGGTGCTCAGTTCTTC.

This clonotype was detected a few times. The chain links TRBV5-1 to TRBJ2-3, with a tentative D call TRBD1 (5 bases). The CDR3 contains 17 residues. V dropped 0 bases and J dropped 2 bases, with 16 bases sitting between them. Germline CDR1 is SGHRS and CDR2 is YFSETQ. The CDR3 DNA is TGCGCCAGCAGCTTGGCCAGAACAGGAACCTTCACAGATACGCAGTATTTT. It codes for CASSLARTGTFTDTQYF.